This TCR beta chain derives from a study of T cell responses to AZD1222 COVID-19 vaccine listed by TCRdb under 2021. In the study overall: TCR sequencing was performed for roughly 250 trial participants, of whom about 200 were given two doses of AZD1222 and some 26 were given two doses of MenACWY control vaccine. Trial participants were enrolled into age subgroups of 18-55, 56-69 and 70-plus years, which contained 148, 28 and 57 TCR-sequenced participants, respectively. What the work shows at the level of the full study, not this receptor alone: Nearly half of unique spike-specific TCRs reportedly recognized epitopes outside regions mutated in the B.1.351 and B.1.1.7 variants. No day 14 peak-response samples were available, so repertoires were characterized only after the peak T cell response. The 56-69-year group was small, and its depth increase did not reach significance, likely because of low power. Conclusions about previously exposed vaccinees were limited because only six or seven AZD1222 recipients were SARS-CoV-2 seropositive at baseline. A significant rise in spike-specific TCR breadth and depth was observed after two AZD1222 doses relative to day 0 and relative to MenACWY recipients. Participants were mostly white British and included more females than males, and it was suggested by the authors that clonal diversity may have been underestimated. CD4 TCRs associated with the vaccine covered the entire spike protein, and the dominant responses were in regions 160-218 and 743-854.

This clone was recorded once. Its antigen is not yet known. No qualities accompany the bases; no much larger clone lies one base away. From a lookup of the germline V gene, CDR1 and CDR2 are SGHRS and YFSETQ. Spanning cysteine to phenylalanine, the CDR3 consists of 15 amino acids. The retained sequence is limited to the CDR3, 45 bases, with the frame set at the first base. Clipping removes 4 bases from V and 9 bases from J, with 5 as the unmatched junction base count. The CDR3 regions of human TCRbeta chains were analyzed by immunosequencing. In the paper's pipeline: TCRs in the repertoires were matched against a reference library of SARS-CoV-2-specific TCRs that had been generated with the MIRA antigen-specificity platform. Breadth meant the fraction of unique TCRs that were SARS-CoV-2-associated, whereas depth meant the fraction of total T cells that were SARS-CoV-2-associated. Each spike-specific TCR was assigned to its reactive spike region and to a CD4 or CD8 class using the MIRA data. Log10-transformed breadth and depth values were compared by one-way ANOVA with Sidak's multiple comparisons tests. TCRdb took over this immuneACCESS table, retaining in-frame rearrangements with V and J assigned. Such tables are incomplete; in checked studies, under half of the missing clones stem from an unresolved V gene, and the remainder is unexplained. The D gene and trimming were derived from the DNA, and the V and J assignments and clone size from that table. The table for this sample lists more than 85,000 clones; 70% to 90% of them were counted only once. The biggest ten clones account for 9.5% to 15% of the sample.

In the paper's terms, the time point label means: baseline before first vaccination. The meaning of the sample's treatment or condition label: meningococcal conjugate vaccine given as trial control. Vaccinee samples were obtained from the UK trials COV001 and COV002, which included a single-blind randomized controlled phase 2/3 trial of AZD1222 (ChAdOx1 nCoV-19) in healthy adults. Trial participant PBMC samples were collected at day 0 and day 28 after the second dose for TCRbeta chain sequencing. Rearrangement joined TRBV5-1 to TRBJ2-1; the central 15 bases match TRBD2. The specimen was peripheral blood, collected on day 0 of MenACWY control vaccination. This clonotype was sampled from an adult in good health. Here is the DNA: TGCGCCAGCAGCCCTGGGACTAGCGGGGGGCGTGAGCAGTTCTTC. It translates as CASSPGTSGGREQFF.